This TCR beta chain was recorded in a study of shared clonotypes between healthy human individuals. All of the donors resided in Nashville, Tennessee, and each was a Caucasian adult. The protocol was immunoSEQ multiplex PCR, while the TCRdb copy is restricted to in-frame clones and leaves out a portion. The data contain millions of clones, more than 80% of them singletons. The sequence came from a man aged 18 to 35 in good health. Sequenced input: naive CD4+ T cells sorted from blood. The subset was: CD45RA+ positively selected.

The CDR3 bases are TGTGCCAGCAGCTCTCTCTCAGGTTCCTACGAGCAGTACTTC. Translated: CASSSLSGSYEQYF. This sequence joins TRBV2 and TRBJ2-7; D gene uncertain. Per germline, CDR1 SNHLY and CDR2 FYNNEI. CDR3 size: 14 residues. V dropped 6 bases and J dropped 1 base, with 13 bases sitting between them.